This is a list of T cell receptor beta chains from one sample in a study of low-dose radiotherapy and immunotherapy resistance in tumors. MiXCR, run by TCRdb on the reads, gives a single entry per CDR3 protein. The data hold tens of thousands of distinct CDR3 sequences, with less than 20% observed a single time. Here the sequenced sample was PBMCs, taken after low-dose radiotherapy plus immunotherapy. These receptors were obtained from a male donor with prostate cancer. Both conserved end residues are part of each CDR3. The order of the fields is CDR3 protein, clone size, V gene, J gene. The size entry is marked missing in some rows and otherwise reads once, few, many or a size class.

CDR3: CASRPLGGREPGEDTQYF
size: many
V: TRBV12-3/TRBV12-4
J: TRBJ2-3

CDR3: CSGSFDEQFF
size: few
V: TRBV29-1
J: TRBJ2-1

CDR3: CASSYPGQGVTGELFF
size: many
V: TRBV5-6
J: TRBJ2-2

CDR3: CSVGTSVETQYF
size: many
V: TRBV29-1
J: TRBJ2-5

CDR3: CASSQVLGTSVYEQYF
size: many
V: TRBV28
J: TRBJ2-7

CDR3: CASSFNSFSSEAFF
size: many
V: TRBV12-3/TRBV12-4
J: TRBJ1-1

CDR3: CSVVASRAYEQYF
size: many
V: TRBV29-1
J: TRBJ2-7

CDR3: CASNQGWTEAFF
size: many
V: TRBV28
J: TRBJ1-1

CDR3: CASSPTQLRGVTEAFF
size: many
V: TRBV4-1
J: TRBJ1-1

CDR3: CASSFGPETQYF
size: many
V: TRBV7-2
J: TRBJ2-5

CDR3: CSARDPGGRKSSGRGSYNEQFF
size: many
V: TRBV20-1
J: TRBJ2-1

CDR3: CASSLSRGEQFF
size: many
V: TRBV3-1
J: TRBJ2-1

CDR3: CASSPGQGYNEQFF
size: many
V: TRBV5-1
J: TRBJ2-1

CDR3: CASSLSTEWGSTDTQYF
size: many
V: TRBV9
J: TRBJ2-3

CDR3: CASTASGSVDNEQFF
size: many
V: TRBV6-2/TRBV6-3
J: TRBJ2-1

CDR3: CASSLAPGEETQYF
size: many
V: TRBV5-1
J: TRBJ2-5

CDR3: CASSPGQGVNEQFF
size: many
V: TRBV18
J: TRBJ2-1

CDR3: CSARDLGRRKNTGELFF
size: many
V: TRBV20-1
J: TRBJ2-2

CDR3: CSAPPLAASSTDTQYF
size: many
V: TRBV20-1
J: TRBJ2-3

CDR3: CSAYGASAPTDTQYF
size: -
V: TRBV20-1
J: TRBJ2-3

CDR3: CASSSNVPGQGYVHEQFF
size: many
V: TRBV5-1
J: TRBJ2-1

CDR3: CASMPTVGNEQYF
size: many
V: TRBV19
J: TRBJ2-7

CDR3: CASSLDRDRGEAFF
size: many
V: TRBV11-2
J: TRBJ1-1

CDR3: CASSFPGQGNTEAFF
size: many
V: TRBV28
J: TRBJ1-1

CDR3: CASSQIHEQYF
size: many
V: TRBV14
J: TRBJ2-7

CDR3: CASSRPPGTQYF
size: many
V: TRBV7-9
J: TRBJ2-3

CDR3: CAISDLRGLRETQYF
size: many
V: TRBV10-3
J: TRBJ2-5

CDR3: CASSPLGAGRDYGYTF
size: many
V: TRBV27
J: TRBJ1-2

CDR3: CASSQDGGSSYNEQFF
size: many
V: TRBV4-2
J: TRBJ2-1

CDR3: CASSQGGYGTGTTGELFF
size: many
V: TRBV3-1
J: TRBJ2-2

CDR3: CASSFQTSLRETQYF
size: many
V: TRBV7-2
J: TRBJ2-5

CDR3: CASSSLAGSSYNEQFF
size: many
V: TRBV28
J: TRBJ2-1

CDR3: CASSVDRVDNEQFF
size: many
V: TRBV18
J: TRBJ2-1

CDR3: CATTGSSGYNEQFF
size: many
V: TRBV27
J: TRBJ2-1

CDR3: CASSQAGLAGEQFF
size: many
V: TRBV3-1
J: TRBJ2-1

CDR3: CASSDSGNEQFF
size: many
V: TRBV5-1
J: TRBJ2-1

CDR3: CASSQDEGEREGNDEQYF
size: many
V: TRBV4-1
J: TRBJ2-7

CDR3: CASGSGHTQYF
size: many
V: TRBV7-2
J: TRBJ2-3

CDR3: CASNPLQGELTKNIQYF
size: many
V: TRBV7-9
J: TRBJ2-4

CDR3: CAWSRSGHIQETQYF
size: few
V: TRBV30
J: TRBJ2-5

CDR3: CASSYSSDYEQYF
size: many
V: TRBV6-2/TRBV6-3
J: TRBJ2-7

CDR3: CASSLGDSSYSNQPQHF
size: many
V: TRBV7-2
J: TRBJ1-5

CDR3: CASSLAGGDEQYF
size: many
V: TRBV5-4
J: TRBJ2-7

CDR3: CASSRGEAETQYF
size: many
V: TRBV7-2
J: TRBJ2-5